This T cell receptor (beta chain) was recorded in a study of T cell responses to AZD1222 COVID-19 vaccine. Study conclusions and caveats: All repertoire sampling was performed exclusively after the peak T cell response.

Germline CDR1 and CDR2: PRHDT and FYEKMQ (reference sequence). V dropped 5 bases and J dropped 0; count of bases not matched to a gene: 9. CDR3 length equals 17 residues. For this clone: Its cognate antigen is unknown.

TCRdb's table, derived via immunoSEQ multiplex PCR, lists solely in-frame clones and lacks some. The table includes over 85,000 clones, 70% to 90% detected once. The sequencing here drew on peripheral blood, taken on day 0 of AZD1222 vaccination. The chain combines TRBV13 with TRBJ1-4; 7 nucleotides agree with TRBD1. The sequence came from an adult in good health. Written as DNA, the CDR3 is TGTGCCAGCAGCGCCATGACAGGGCGCGCAACTAATGAAAAACTGTTTTTT. It specifies CASSAMTGRATNEKLFF.